This T cell receptor (beta chain) was sequenced for a study of identical twins. This clonotype was counted at least ten times. Its cognate antigen is unknown. V was pared by 1 base and J by 11 bases, with 8 bases between. This CDR3 is 11 amino acids long. General study findings and limits: High-abundance cord blood beta clonotypes had fewer insertions; memory repertoires showed none. Researchers reported excess low generation probability among twin-shared out-of-frame alpha sequences. Cross-sectional statistical analysis, not tracking of the same donors, underpinned the conclusions.

One entry per CDR3 protein, called by TCRdb with MiXCR from the 5' RACE reads. The top ten hold 10% of the sample, which has 200,000 to 300,000 distinct CDR3 sequences, more than 9% seen once. The rearrangement uses TRBV12-3 or TRBV12-4 and TRBJ1-2, with D unclear. The TCR was taken from a man aged 50 to 59 in good health. The sample consisted of memory T cells sorted from blood. The CDR3 region has the DNA TGTGCCAGCAGTTTAGAACCCGTTTACACCTTC. It is translated as CASSLEPVYTF.